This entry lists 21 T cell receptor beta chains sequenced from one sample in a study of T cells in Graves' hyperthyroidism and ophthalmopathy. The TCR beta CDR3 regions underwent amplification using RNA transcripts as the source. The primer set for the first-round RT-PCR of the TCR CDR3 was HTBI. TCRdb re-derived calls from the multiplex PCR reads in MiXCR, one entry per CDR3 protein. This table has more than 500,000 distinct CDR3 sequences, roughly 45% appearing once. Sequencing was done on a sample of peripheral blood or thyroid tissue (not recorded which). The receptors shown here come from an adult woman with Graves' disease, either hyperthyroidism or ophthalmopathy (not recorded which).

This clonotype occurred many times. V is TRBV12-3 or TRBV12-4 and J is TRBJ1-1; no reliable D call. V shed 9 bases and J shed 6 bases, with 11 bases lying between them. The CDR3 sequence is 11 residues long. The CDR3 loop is CASILRSEAFF. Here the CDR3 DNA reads TGTGCCAGTATCCTAAGGTCTGAAGCTTTCTTT.

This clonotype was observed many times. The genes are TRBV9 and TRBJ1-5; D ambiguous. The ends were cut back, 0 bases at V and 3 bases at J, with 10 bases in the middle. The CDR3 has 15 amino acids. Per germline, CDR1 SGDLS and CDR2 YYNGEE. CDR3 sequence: CASSVDGGSNQPQHF. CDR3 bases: TGTGCCAGCAGCGTAGATGGTGGGTCCAATCAGCCCCAGCATTTT.

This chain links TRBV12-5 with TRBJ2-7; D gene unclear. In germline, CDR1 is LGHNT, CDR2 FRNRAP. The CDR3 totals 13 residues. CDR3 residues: CATLGSDSYEQYF. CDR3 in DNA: TGTGCCACTCTTGGCTCCGACTCCTACGAGCAGTACTTC.

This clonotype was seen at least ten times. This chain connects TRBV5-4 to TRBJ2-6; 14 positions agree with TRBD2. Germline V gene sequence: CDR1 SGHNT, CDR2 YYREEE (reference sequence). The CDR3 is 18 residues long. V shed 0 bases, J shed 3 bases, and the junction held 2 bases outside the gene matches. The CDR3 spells CASSLGGLAGVGANVLTF. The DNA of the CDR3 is TGTGCCAGCAGCTTGGGGGGACTAGCGGGAGTTGGGGCCAACGTCCTGACTTTC.

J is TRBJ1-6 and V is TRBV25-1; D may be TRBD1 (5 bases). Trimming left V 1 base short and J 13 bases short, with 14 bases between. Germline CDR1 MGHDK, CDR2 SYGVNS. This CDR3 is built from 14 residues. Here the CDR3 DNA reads TGTGCCAGCAGTGAATTGGGGGATTGGATGCCCCTCCACTTT. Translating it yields CASSELGDWMPLHF.

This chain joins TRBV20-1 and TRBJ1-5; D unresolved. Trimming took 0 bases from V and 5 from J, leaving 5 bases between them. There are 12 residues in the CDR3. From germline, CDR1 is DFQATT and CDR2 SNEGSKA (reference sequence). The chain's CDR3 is CSARDAHQPQHF. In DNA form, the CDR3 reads TGCAGTGCTAGAGATGCCCATCAGCCCCAGCATTTT.

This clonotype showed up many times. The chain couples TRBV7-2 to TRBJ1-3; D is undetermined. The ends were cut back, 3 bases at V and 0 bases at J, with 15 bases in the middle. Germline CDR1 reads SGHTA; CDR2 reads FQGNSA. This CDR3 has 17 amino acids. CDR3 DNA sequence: TGTGCCAGCAGCTTGGTTGGCCTCCTTATCTCTGGAAACACCATATATTTT. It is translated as CASSLVGLLISGNTIYF.

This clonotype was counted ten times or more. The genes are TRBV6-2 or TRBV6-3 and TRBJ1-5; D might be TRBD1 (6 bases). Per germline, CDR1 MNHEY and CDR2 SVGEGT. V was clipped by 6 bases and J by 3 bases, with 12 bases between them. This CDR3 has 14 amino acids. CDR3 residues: CASRPQGNNQPQHF. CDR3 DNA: TGTGCCAGCAGACCCCAGGGGAACAATCAGCCCCAGCATTTT.

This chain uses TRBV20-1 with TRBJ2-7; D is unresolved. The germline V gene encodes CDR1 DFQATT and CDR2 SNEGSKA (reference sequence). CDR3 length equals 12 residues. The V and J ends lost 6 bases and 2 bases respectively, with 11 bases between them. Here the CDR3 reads CSASYLTYEQYF. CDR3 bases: TGCAGTGCAAGCTACCTAACCTACGAGCAGTACTTC.

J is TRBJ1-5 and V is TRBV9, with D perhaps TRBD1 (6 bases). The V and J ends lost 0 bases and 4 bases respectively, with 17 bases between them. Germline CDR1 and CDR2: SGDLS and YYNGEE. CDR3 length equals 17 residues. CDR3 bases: TGTGCCAGCAGCGTAGGCGAAGTGACACAGGGTAATCAGCCCCAGCATTTT. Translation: CASSVGEVTQGNQPQHF.

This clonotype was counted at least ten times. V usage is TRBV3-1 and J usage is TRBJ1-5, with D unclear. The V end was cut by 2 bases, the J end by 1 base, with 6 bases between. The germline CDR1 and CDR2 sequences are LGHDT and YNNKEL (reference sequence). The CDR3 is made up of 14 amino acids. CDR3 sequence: CASSQRASNQPQHF. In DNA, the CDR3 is TGTGCCAGCAGCCAAAGGGCAAGCAATCAGCCCCAGCATTTT.

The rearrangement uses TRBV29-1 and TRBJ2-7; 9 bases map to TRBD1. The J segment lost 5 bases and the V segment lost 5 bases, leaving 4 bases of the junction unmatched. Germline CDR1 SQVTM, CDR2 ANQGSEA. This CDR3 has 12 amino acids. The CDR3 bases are TGCAGCGTTTGGGGACAGGGTAACGAGCAGTACTTC. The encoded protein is CSVWGQGNEQYF.

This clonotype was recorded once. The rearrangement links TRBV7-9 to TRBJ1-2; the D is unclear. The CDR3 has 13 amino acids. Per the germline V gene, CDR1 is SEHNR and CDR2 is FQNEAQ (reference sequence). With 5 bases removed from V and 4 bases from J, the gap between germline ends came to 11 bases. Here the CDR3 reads CASSRMAAYGYTF. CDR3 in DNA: TGTGCCAGCAGCCGCATGGCCGCCTATGGCTACACCTTC.

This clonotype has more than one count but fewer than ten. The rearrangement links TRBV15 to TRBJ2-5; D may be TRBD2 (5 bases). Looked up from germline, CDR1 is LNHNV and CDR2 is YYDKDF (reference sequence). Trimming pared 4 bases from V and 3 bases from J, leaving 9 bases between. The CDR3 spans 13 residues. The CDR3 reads CATSTGMKETQYF. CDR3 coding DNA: TGTGCCACCAGCACGGGAATGAAAGAGACCCAGTACTTC.

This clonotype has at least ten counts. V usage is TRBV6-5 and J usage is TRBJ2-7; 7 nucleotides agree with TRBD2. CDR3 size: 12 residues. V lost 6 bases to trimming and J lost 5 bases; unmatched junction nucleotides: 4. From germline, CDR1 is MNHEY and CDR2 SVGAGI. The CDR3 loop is CASSTGTNEQYF. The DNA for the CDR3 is TGTGCCAGCAGCACCGGGACTAACGAGCAGTACTTC.

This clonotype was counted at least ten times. Here the CDR3 DNA reads TGCAGTGCACAACCCCTGACAGGGTTGGATGAAAAACTGTTTTTT. It translates to CSAQPLTGLDEKLFF. This chain links TRBV20-1 with TRBJ1-4, with TRBD1 matching 7 bases. Per germline, CDR1 DFQATT and CDR2 SNEGSKA (reference sequence). CDR3 length equals 15 residues. The J segment lost 6 bases and the V segment lost 6 bases, leaving 13 bases of the junction unmatched.

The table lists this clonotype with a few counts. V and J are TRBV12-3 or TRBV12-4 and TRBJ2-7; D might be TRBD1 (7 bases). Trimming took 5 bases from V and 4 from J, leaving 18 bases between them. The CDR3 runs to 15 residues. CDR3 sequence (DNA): TGTGCCAGCAGTGAAGGAGGGACAGTGGGTTACGAGCAGTACTTC. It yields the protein CASSEGGTVGYEQYF.

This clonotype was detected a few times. The CDR3 sequence is CSAQWGGTEQYF. DNA of the CDR3: TGCAGTGCTCAATGGGGAGGGACCGAGCAGTACTTC. This sequence joins TRBV20-1 and TRBJ2-7, with 7 bases matching TRBD2. Germline V gene lookup returns CDR1 DFQATT and CDR2 SNEGSKA (reference sequence). This CDR3 contains 12 residues. The junction had 7 bases not matched to a gene; V was cut back by 5 bases and J by 6 bases.

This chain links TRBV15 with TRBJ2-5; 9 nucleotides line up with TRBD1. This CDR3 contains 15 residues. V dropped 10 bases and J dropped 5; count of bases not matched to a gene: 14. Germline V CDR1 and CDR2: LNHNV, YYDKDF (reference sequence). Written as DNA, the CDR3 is TGTGCCAGCAGTCCCGGACAGGGGTCTGGGGAGACCCAGTACTTC. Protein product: CASSPGQGSGETQYF.

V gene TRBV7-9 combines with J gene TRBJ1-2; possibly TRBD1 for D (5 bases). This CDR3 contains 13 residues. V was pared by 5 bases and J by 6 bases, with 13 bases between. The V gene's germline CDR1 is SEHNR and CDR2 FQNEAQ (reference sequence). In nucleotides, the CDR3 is TGTGCCAGCAGCGCGGGGGGAAGGGATGGCTACACCTTC. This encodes CASSAGGRDGYTF.

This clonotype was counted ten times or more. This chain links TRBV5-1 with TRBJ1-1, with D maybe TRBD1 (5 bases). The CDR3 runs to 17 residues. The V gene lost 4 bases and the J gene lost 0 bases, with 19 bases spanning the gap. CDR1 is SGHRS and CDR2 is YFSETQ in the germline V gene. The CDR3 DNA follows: TGCGCCAGCAGCCAACGACCACGGGACGGCATGAACACTGAAGCTTTCTTT. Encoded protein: CASSQRPRDGMNTEAFF.